These 24 T cell receptor beta chains were all obtained from the same sample, sequenced in a study of blood T cell repertoires in COVID-19. Profiling relied on immunoSEQ multiplex PCR, and the TCRdb table lists in-frame clones only, not all of them. The profile covers about 280,000 clones, with 85% appearing a single time and 2% to 3% taken by the ten largest. The specimen sequenced was PBMCs or T cells enriched from blood (not recorded which). The receptors shown here come from a woman aged 45-65 years who had recovered from COVID-19.

This chain uses TRBV3-1 (or the pseudogene TRBV3-2) with TRBJ1-2; D not resolved. Deletions cut 1 base from V and 3 bases from J, with 12 bases between. The germline CDR1 and CDR2 sequences are LGHDT and YNNKEL (reference sequence). The CDR3 length is 15 residues. The CDR3 loop is CASSQVSTEHYGYTF. The CDR3 DNA reads TGTGCCAGCAGCCAAGTATCGACTGAACACTATGGCTACACCTTC.

The chain has TRBV9 and TRBJ2-1; 8 positions agree with TRBD2. The CDR3 is 15 residues long. The germline V gene has CDR1 SGDLS and CDR2 YYNGEE. With 3 bases clipped from V and 5 bases from J, the junction kept 7 bases outside the gene matches. In DNA, the CDR3 is TGTGCCAGCAGCGCAGCCAGCGGGAGCCACAATGAGCAGTTCTTC. Translating it yields CASSAASGSHNEQFF.

The chain uses TRBV29-1 and TRBJ2-3; TRBD1 matches at 8 bases. The CDR3 runs to 14 residues. The V and J ends lost 7 bases and 1 base, in that order; junction bases with no gene match: 7. The V gene's germline CDR1 is SQVTM and CDR2 ANQGSEA. As DNA, the CDR3 is TGCAGCGCGTTGGACAGGGCAGGCACAGATACGCAGTATTTT. Translation gives CSALDRAGTDTQYF.

Concerning this clone: Compared with germline, one end of the junction differs, possibly owing to a read error. The chain has TRBV6-5 and TRBJ2-5, with 7 bases aligning to TRBD1. The germline V gene has CDR1 MNHEY and CDR2 SVGAGI. CDR3 length equals 16 residues. The DNA of the CDR3 is TGTGCCGGCAGTTACTCGACAGGGATCGGCCAAGAGACCCAGTACTTC. This translates into CAGSYSTGIGQETQYF.

Many counts were recorded for this clone. J is TRBJ2-3 and V is TRBV11-3, with 10 bases that match TRBD2. The junction had 3 bases not matched to a gene; V was cut back by 4 bases and J by 2 bases. This CDR3 has 15 residues. Germline V gives CDR1 SGHNT, CDR2 YENEEA. In nucleotides, the CDR3 is TGTGCCAGCAGCTCTAGCGGGGGCCACACAGATACGCAGTATTTT. It codes for CASSSSGGHTDTQYF.

Remarks on this clone: The sample has other DNA sequences that encode this CDR3 too. The chain couples TRBV5-1 to TRBJ2-1; TRBD1 agrees at 10 bases. The junction had 1 base not matched to a gene; V was cut back by 2 bases and J by 2 bases. Looked up from germline, CDR1 is SGHRS and CDR2 is YFSETQ. The CDR3 has 15 residues. The CDR3: CASSLGTGAYNEQFF. The CDR3 DNA sequence: TGCGCCAGCAGCTTAGGGACAGGGGCCTACAATGAGCAGTTCTTC. The full variable domain, completed using reference TRBV5-1 and TRBJ2-1, is KAGVTQTPRYLIKTRGQQVTLSCSPISGHRSVSWYQQTPGQGLQFLFEYFSETQRNKGNFPGRFSGRQFSNSRSEMNVSTLELGDSALYLCASSLGTGAYNEQFFGPGTRLTVL.

The rearrangement links TRBV7-9 to TRBJ2-1, with TRBD2 matching over 10 bases. The CDR3 spans 17 residues. Trimming cost V 6 bases and J 8 bases; bases outside gene matches: 16. Germline V CDR1 and CDR2: SEHNR, FQNEAQ (reference sequence). CDR3 nucleotide sequence: TGTGCCAGCAGTCTCCTAGCGGGAGCCACCCTTGGCGATGAGCAGTTCTTC. Its translation is CASSLLAGATLGDEQFF.

This clone was counted once. The rearrangement links TRBV5-1 to TRBJ2-1; D gene uncertain. The germline V gene has CDR1 SGHRS and CDR2 YFSETQ. The CDR3 is made up of 15 amino acids. Between the trimmed V and J ends, which lost 0 bases and 0 bases, there was a span of 7 bases. The CDR3 DNA is TGCGCCAGCAGCTTGGTACTGAGCTCCTACAATGAGCAGTTCTTC. Residues: CASSLVLSSYNEQFF.

The chain uses TRBV11-2 and TRBJ1-6; D might be TRBD1 (5 bases). Germline values: CDR1 SGHAT, CDR2 FQNNGV. This CDR3 contains 11 residues. V lost 3 bases to trimming and J lost 13 bases, with 7 bases between them. The CDR3 loop reads CASSFGGPLHF. The CDR3 region has the DNA TGTGCCAGCAGCTTTGGGGGGCCCCTCCACTTT. Full variable domain (rest looked up from reference TRBV11-2 and TRBJ1-6): EAGVAQSPRYKIIEKRQSVAFWCNPISGHATLYWYQQILGQGPKLLIQFQNNGVVDDSQLPKDRFSAERLKGVDSTLKIQPAKLEDSAVYLCASSFGGPLHFGNGTRLTVT.

The chain combines TRBV7-2 with TRBJ1-6; D not certain. The germline CDR1 and CDR2 sequences are SGHTA and FQGNSA. The CDR3 covers 16 residues. V gave up 5 bases and J gave up 5 bases, with 16 bases separating them. CDR3: CASSPRARAHNSPLHF. The CDR3 DNA follows: TGTGCCAGCAGCCCGAGGGCCCGGGCTCATAATTCACCCCTCCACTTT.

V gene TRBV4-2 combines with J gene TRBJ2-7; 7 bases map to TRBD2. The CDR3 spans 12 residues. Germline V gene data show CDR1 as LGHNA and CDR2 as YNFKEQ. Trimming took 4 bases from V and 4 from J; bases not matched to a gene: 1. DNA of the CDR3: TGTGCCAGCAGCCCCGGGGGGTACGAGCAGTACTTC. This encodes CASSPGGYEQYF.

This clone was seen a handful of times. The J gene is TRBJ1-3, the V gene TRBV28, with 7 bases identical to TRBD1. CDR1 is MDHEN and CDR2 is SYDVKM in the germline V gene. The CDR3 loop spans 19 amino acids. V lost 2 bases, J lost 1 base, and 14 bases stayed unmatched. CDR3 loop: CASSLAIRDSFSSGNTIYF. As DNA, the CDR3 is TGTGCCAGCAGTTTAGCGATTCGGGACAGCTTTTCTTCTGGAAACACCATATATTTT.

This clone was detected a few times. V gene TRBV2 combines with J gene TRBJ1-4; possibly TRBD1 for D (5 bases). The CDR3 contains 14 residues. The germline V and J ends were trimmed by 6 bases and 5 bases, with 13 bases remaining between them. CDR1 is SNHLY, CDR2 FYNNEI, per germline. The CDR3 reads CASSMDKANEKLFF. CDR3 DNA: TGTGCCAGCAGCATGGACAAGGCCAATGAAAAACTGTTTTTT.

The chain links TRBV25-1 to TRBJ1-3; 7 bases align to TRBD1. V lost 5 bases and J lost 4; bases outside the gene matches: 8. CDR1 is MGHDK, CDR2 SYGVNS, per germline. This CDR3 has 15 residues. CDR3 coding DNA: TGTGCCAGCAGTTTCCGGGACAGTTACGGAAACACCATATATTTT. This codes for CASSFRDSYGNTIYF.

The chain has TRBV5-8 and TRBJ1-2; D not resolved. CDR1 and CDR2 (germline): SGHTS, YDEGEE. The CDR3 sequence is 15 residues long. The V end lost 0 bases, the J end lost 4 bases, and 13 bases lay between the germline ends. The chain's CDR3 is CASSLGTRSTYGYTF. In DNA, the CDR3 is TGTGCCAGCAGCTTGGGCACGAGGAGCACCTATGGCTACACCTTC.

The V gene is TRBV28, the J gene TRBJ1-5; D is possibly TRBD1 (5 bases). Germline values: CDR1 MDHEN, CDR2 SYDVKM. Trimming stripped 1 base from V and 7 bases from J, with 17 bases between. CDR3 length: 16 amino acids. CDR3 coding DNA: TGTGCCAGCAGTTTATTTTATTCAGGAGGGGAACAGCCCCAGCATTTT. Translation gives CASSLFYSGGEQPQHF.

This rearrangement joins TRBV20-1 to TRBJ2-7; D is unclear. Germline V gene data show CDR1 as DFQATT and CDR2 as SNEGSKA (reference sequence). The CDR3 contains 11 residues. V was shortened by 4 bases and J by 1 base, with 5 bases between the two germline ends. The CDR3 nucleotides read TGCAGTGCTACCAGGTCCTACGAGCAGTACTTC. Its protein product is CSATRSYEQYF.

The CDR3 region has the DNA TGTGCCAGCAGCTTAGAGGGCGGGACAGGGGCGGCTTTCTTT. It translates to CASSLEGGTGAAFF. This chain links TRBV7-6 with TRBJ1-1; 10 bases line up with TRBD1. Germline-derived CDR1 and CDR2 are SGHVS and FNYEAQ. The CDR3 is 14 residues long. Trimming cost V 1 base and J 11 bases; bases outside gene matches: 7.

The genes are TRBV19 and TRBJ1-5; D is undetermined. There are 12 residues in the CDR3. V shed 7 bases and J shed 0 bases, with 4 bases lying between them. Looked up from germline, CDR1 is LNHDA and CDR2 is SQIVND (reference sequence). The CDR3 protein is CASTYSNQPQHF. CDR3 sequence (DNA): TGTGCCAGTACCTATAGCAATCAGCCCCAGCATTTT.

This clone was seen just once. The chain joins TRBV30 to TRBJ1-5, with D perhaps TRBD1 (6 bases). Trimming shortened V by 3 bases and J by 4 bases, and 16 bases separated the two germline ends. CDR1 is GTSNPN and CDR2 is SVGIG in the germline V gene (reference sequence). The length of the CDR3 is 15 residues. The CDR3 reads CAWSGTRTANQPQHF. The CDR3 DNA reads TGTGCCTGGAGCGGAACGAGGACAGCAAATCAGCCCCAGCATTTT. The whole variable domain, filled in from reference TRBV30 and TRBJ1-5, reads SQTIHQWPATLVQPVGSPLSLECTVEGTSNPNLYWYRQAAGRGLQLLFYSVGIGQISSEVPQNLSASRPQDRQFILSSKKLLLSDSGFYLCAWSGTRTANQPQHFGDGTRLSIL.

This clone was seen once. The V gene is TRBV19, the J gene TRBJ1-4; a weak D match, TRBD1 (5 bases). The CDR3 spans 14 residues. Germline CDR1 reads LNHDA; CDR2 reads SQIVND (reference sequence). Trimming removed 5 bases at V and 0 bases at J, with 7 bases between. CDR3 sequence: CASSETATNEKLFF. The DNA of the CDR3 is TGTGCCAGTAGTGAGACAGCAACTAATGAAAAACTGTTTTTT.

The chain links TRBV12-3 or TRBV12-4 to TRBJ1-1, with D hard to call. V lost 2 bases and J lost 2, with 3 bases in between. The CDR3 is 12 amino acids. CDR3 DNA sequence: TGTGCCAGCAGTTTACTAAACACTGAAGCTTTCTTT. It yields the protein CASSLLNTEAFF.

The chain employs TRBV5-5 and TRBJ2-5; TRBD2 matches at 7 bases. CDR1 SGHKS and CDR2 YYEKEE come from the germline V gene (reference sequence). CDR3 length equals 15 residues. V shed 5 bases and J 2 bases; nucleotides not matched to a gene: 9. Here the CDR3 reads CASRRMVGGQETQYF. CDR3 in DNA: TGTGCCAGCAGGAGGATGGTGGGGGGGCAAGAGACCCAGTACTTC.

This chain uses TRBV21-1 with TRBJ1-2; the table calls TRBD1, which could not be checked here. TRBV21-1 is a recognized pseudogene. The CDR3 totals 17 residues. Written as DNA, the CDR3 is TGTGCCAGCAGCAAATCAAACAGGGGGCGAATTTTAGGTGGCTACACCTTC. Translation: CASSKSNRGRILGGYTF.